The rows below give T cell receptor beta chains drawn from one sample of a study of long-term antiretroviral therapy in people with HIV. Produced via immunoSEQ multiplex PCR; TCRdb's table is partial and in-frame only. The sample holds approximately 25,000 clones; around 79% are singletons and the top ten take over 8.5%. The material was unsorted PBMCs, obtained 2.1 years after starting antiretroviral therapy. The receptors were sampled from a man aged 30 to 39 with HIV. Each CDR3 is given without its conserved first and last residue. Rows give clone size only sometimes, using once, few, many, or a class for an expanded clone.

CDR3 protein: AWNPALRNEQF; clone size: -; CDR3 length: 11; J gene: TRBJ2-1; V gene: TRBV30
CDR3 protein: ASSQLGGYPREQY; clone size: -; CDR3 length: 13; J gene: TRBJ2-7; V gene: TRBV14
CDR3 protein: ASRPGGTYEQY; clone size: once; CDR3 length: 11; J gene: TRBJ2-7; V gene: TRBV7-2
CDR3 protein: ASSPSPGFNEQF; clone size: -; CDR3 length: 12; J gene: TRBJ2-1; V gene: TRBV27
CDR3 protein: ASTGGPNTGELF; clone size: -; CDR3 length: 12; J gene: TRBJ2-2; V gene: TRBV13
CDR3 protein: AWSVLSGVRETQY; clone size: -; CDR3 length: 13; J gene: TRBJ2-5; V gene: TRBV30
CDR3 protein: ASSFGPGNTEAF; clone size: -; CDR3 length: 12; J gene: TRBJ1-1; V gene: TRBV5-6
CDR3 protein: ATSRDSGSGANVLT; clone size: -; CDR3 length: 14; J gene: TRBJ2-6; V gene: TRBV15
CDR3 protein: AIRGIGDEQF; clone size: -; CDR3 length: 10; J gene: TRBJ2-1; V gene: TRBV10-3
CDR3 protein: ASSQHGTGAMNTEAF; clone size: -; CDR3 length: 15; J gene: TRBJ1-1; V gene: TRBV5-1
CDR3 protein: ASSFVRSYEQY; clone size: -; CDR3 length: 11; J gene: TRBJ2-7; V gene: TRBV11-2
CDR3 protein: ASSLRDIGEKLF; clone size: -; CDR3 length: 12; J gene: TRBJ1-4; V gene: TRBV18
CDR3 protein: ASSTTSTGVNSPLH; clone size: -; CDR3 length: 14; J gene: TRBJ1-6; V gene: TRBV9
CDR3 protein: ASVGLYEQY; clone size: -; CDR3 length: 9; J gene: TRBJ2-7; V gene: TRBV7-2
CDR3 protein: ASSLALWINEQF; clone size: few; CDR3 length: 12; J gene: TRBJ2-1; V gene: TRBV7-2
CDR3 protein: ASSRTGPNQPQH; clone size: -; CDR3 length: 12; J gene: TRBJ1-5; V gene: TRBV28
CDR3 protein: ASSSRATNEKLF; clone size: -; CDR3 length: 12; J gene: TRBJ1-4; V gene: TRBV7-2
CDR3 protein: ASSSRFYHEQY; clone size: -; CDR3 length: 11; J gene: TRBJ2-7; V gene: TRBV2
CDR3 protein: ASNAGYGYT; clone size: few; CDR3 length: 9; J gene: TRBJ1-2; V gene: TRBV25-1
CDR3 protein: ASSEDQANNYGYT; clone size: -; CDR3 length: 13; J gene: TRBJ1-2; V gene: TRBV2
CDR3 protein: ASSLQGPVTEAF; clone size: -; CDR3 length: 12; J gene: TRBJ1-1; V gene: TRBV28
CDR3 protein: ASSYLGYGYT; clone size: -; CDR3 length: 10; J gene: TRBJ1-2; V gene: TRBV6-5
CDR3 protein: ASSVGRSYT; clone size: -; CDR3 length: 9; J gene: TRBJ1-2; V gene: TRBV9
CDR3 protein: ASSPRGANVLT; clone size: -; CDR3 length: 11; J gene: TRBJ2-6; V gene: TRBV5-4
CDR3 protein: ASSWGLLMNTEAF; clone size: -; CDR3 length: 13; J gene: TRBJ1-1; V gene: TRBV6-1
CDR3 protein: ASSPTDGNTEAF; clone size: -; CDR3 length: 12; J gene: TRBJ1-1; V gene: TRBV4-1
CDR3 protein: ASSAGQGTTGELF; clone size: -; CDR3 length: 13; J gene: TRBJ2-2; V gene: TRBV19
CDR3 protein: ASSLDRQGGDEKLF; clone size: -; CDR3 length: 14; J gene: TRBJ1-4; V gene: TRBV5-1
CDR3 protein: ASSQAGGNTIY; clone size: -; CDR3 length: 11; J gene: TRBJ1-3; V gene: TRBV4-3
CDR3 protein: ASRRRGMTREAF; clone size: -; CDR3 length: 12; J gene: TRBJ1-1; V gene: TRBV28
CDR3 protein: ASSLDPGTGKETQY; clone size: -; CDR3 length: 14; J gene: TRBJ2-5; V gene: TRBV5-1
CDR3 protein: ASSITSGRTSTDTQY; clone size: -; CDR3 length: 15; J gene: TRBJ2-3; V gene: TRBV27
CDR3 protein: ASSEEGVGSGELF; clone size: few; CDR3 length: 13; J gene: TRBJ2-2; V gene: TRBV6-4
CDR3 protein: RGVGADGYT; clone size: few; CDR3 length: 9; J gene: TRBJ1-2; V gene: TRBV20-1
CDR3 protein: ASSLAFGLAGTDTQY; clone size: once; CDR3 length: 15; J gene: TRBJ2-3; V gene: TRBV7-9
CDR3 protein: ASSLDLNEQF; clone size: -; CDR3 length: 10; J gene: TRBJ2-1; V gene: TRBV5-4
CDR3 protein: ASSRQDQPQH; clone size: few; CDR3 length: 10; J gene: TRBJ1-5; V gene: TRBV6-6
CDR3 protein: ASSPSLSGETQY; clone size: -; CDR3 length: 12; J gene: TRBJ2-5; V gene: TRBV27
CDR3 protein: ASTVGGRSGYGYT; clone size: -; CDR3 length: 13; J gene: TRBJ1-2; V gene: TRBV19
CDR3 protein: ASSRDSLSGANVLT; clone size: -; CDR3 length: 14; J gene: TRBJ2-6; V gene: TRBV6-4
CDR3 protein: ASSQEGAGAAYNEQF; clone size: -; CDR3 length: 15; J gene: TRBJ2-1; V gene: TRBV4-3
CDR3 protein: ASSRSSGASNTGELF; clone size: -; CDR3 length: 15; J gene: TRBJ2-2; V gene: TRBV5-1
CDR3 protein: ASSTSSSGSTTDTQY; clone size: -; CDR3 length: 15; J gene: TRBJ2-3; V gene: TRBV7-2
CDR3 protein: SAWDGGEYGYT; clone size: -; CDR3 length: 11; J gene: TRBJ1-2; V gene: TRBV29-1
CDR3 protein: ASSQVGGRQREQPQH; clone size: -; CDR3 length: 15; J gene: TRBJ1-5; V gene: TRBV4-1
CDR3 protein: ASSITTGIRGYT; clone size: -; CDR3 length: 12; J gene: TRBJ1-2; V gene: TRBV11-1
CDR3 protein: ASSPQGEYEQY; clone size: -; CDR3 length: 11; J gene: TRBJ2-7; V gene: TRBV11-3
CDR3 protein: ASSQRLAGGTYEQY; clone size: -; CDR3 length: 14; J gene: TRBJ2-7; V gene: TRBV4-1
CDR3 protein: ASSPRLADPYNEQF; clone size: -; CDR3 length: 14; J gene: TRBJ2-1; V gene: TRBV14
CDR3 protein: ASREDSNQGYTQY; clone size: -; CDR3 length: 13; J gene: TRBJ2-3; V gene: TRBV5-1
CDR3 protein: ASSPTGDPKNIQY; clone size: -; CDR3 length: 13; J gene: TRBJ2-4; V gene: TRBV4-3
CDR3 protein: ASSLRTRTDTQY; clone size: -; CDR3 length: 12; J gene: TRBJ2-3; V gene: TRBV5-4
CDR3 protein: ASSYEYGGRSEQF; clone size: few; CDR3 length: 13; J gene: TRBJ2-1; V gene: TRBV6-5
CDR3 protein: SVEGAENYGYT; clone size: -; CDR3 length: 11; J gene: TRBJ1-2; V gene: TRBV29-1
CDR3 protein: ASSAGGGAKNIQY; clone size: -; CDR3 length: 13; J gene: TRBJ2-4; V gene: TRBV9